Listed below are T cell receptor beta chains from one sample, sequenced in a study of graft-versus-host responses after intestinal transplantation. These TCRs' antigens remain unknown. Assay: immunoSEQ multiplex PCR; the TCRdb copy retains only in-frame clones and omits some. The sample yields roughly 77,000 clones, approximately 88% seen once. This material consisted of unstimulated CD8+ T cells sorted from spleen or lymph node cells, taken before intestinal transplant. All receptors derive from a human donor who received an intestinal transplant. CDR3s include the opening cysteine and the closing phenylalanine or tryptophan. Fields, in order: V gene, J gene, CDR3 length, clone size, D gene, CDR3 DNA, CDR3 protein. A D gene is named only where the DNA matches it firmly. Clone size, where shown, is once, few, many, or a class for clones that have expanded.

v_call: TRBV4-1
j_call: TRBJ1-1
cdr3_length: 15
clone_size: NA
d_call: TRBD1
cdr3_nt: TGCGCCAGCAGCCTTGTGGACAGGTTCAACACTGAAGCTTTCTTT
cdr3_aa: CASSLVDRFNTEAFF

v_call: TRBV7-7
j_call: TRBJ2-1
cdr3_length: 14
clone_size: NA
d_call: TRBD2
cdr3_nt: TGTGCTAGCAGCCGAGCGGGAGAATACAATGAGCAGTTCTTC
cdr3_aa: CASSRAGEYNEQFF

v_call: TRBV28
j_call: TRBJ1-5
cdr3_length: 14
clone_size: NA
d_call: TRBD1
cdr3_nt: TGTGCCAGCAGTTGGGACAGGGGCAATCAGCCCCAGCATTTT
cdr3_aa: CASSWDRGNQPQHF

v_call: TRBV27
j_call: TRBJ1-1
cdr3_length: 13
clone_size: few
d_call: TRBD1
cdr3_nt: TGTGCCAGCAGTTTTGACAGGGGCACTGAAGCTTTCTTT
cdr3_aa: CASSFDRGTEAFF

v_call: TRBV29-1
j_call: TRBJ2-1
cdr3_length: 12
clone_size: NA
d_call: NA
cdr3_nt: TGCAGTGGGACTCCGAATAGCAATGAGCAGTTCTTC
cdr3_aa: CSGTPNSNEQFF

v_call: TRBV11-2
j_call: TRBJ2-2
cdr3_length: 15
clone_size: once
d_call: TRBD2
cdr3_nt: TGTGCCAGCAGCTTAGGCGGGAGCGGCAGCGGGGAGCTGTTTTTT
cdr3_aa: CASSLGGSGSGELFF

v_call: TRBV6-4
j_call: TRBJ1-6
cdr3_length: 16
clone_size: NA
d_call: NA
cdr3_nt: TGTGCCAGCAGGGAACAGACAGGTGAGTTCGACCCACCCCTCCACTTT
cdr3_aa: CASREQTGEFDPPLHF

v_call: TRBV28
j_call: TRBJ2-1
cdr3_length: 14
clone_size: NA
d_call: NA
cdr3_nt: TGTGCCAGCAGGGTCCGGACGGGGTCGCGTGAGCAGTTCTTC
cdr3_aa: CASRVRTGSREQFF

v_call: TRBV9
j_call: TRBJ2-1
cdr3_length: 16
clone_size: NA
d_call: TRBD2
cdr3_nt: TGTGCCAGCAGCCCCGGACTAGCGGGAGGTGTCAATGAGCAGTTCTTC
cdr3_aa: CASSPGLAGGVNEQFF

v_call: TRBV11-2
j_call: TRBJ1-2
cdr3_length: 15
clone_size: NA
d_call: TRBD1
cdr3_nt: TGTGCCAGCAGCTTAGCGGTGGGACAGGGGAGTGGCTACACCTTC
cdr3_aa: CASSLAVGQGSGYTF

v_call: TRBV9
j_call: TRBJ2-1
cdr3_length: 20
clone_size: NA
d_call: TRBD2
cdr3_nt: TGTGCCAGCAGCGGGGGACTAGCGGGAGACAGATGGAGCTCCTACAATGAGCAGTTCTTC
cdr3_aa: CASSGGLAGDRWSSYNEQFF

v_call: TRBV27
j_call: TRBJ2-7
cdr3_length: 13
clone_size: NA
d_call: NA
cdr3_nt: TGTGCCAGCGCCCGGACAGCTGAGGACGAGCAGTACTTC
cdr3_aa: CASARTAEDEQYF

v_call: TRBV5-1
j_call: TRBJ1-2
cdr3_length: 18
clone_size: NA
d_call: NA
cdr3_nt: TGCGCCAGCAGCATCCCCACAGCCTCCCCCTCGGGGTTGGGCGGCTACACCTTC
cdr3_aa: CASSIPTASPSGLGGYTF

v_call: TRBV29-1
j_call: TRBJ2-1
cdr3_length: 13
clone_size: NA
d_call: TRBD2
cdr3_nt: TGCAGCGTTGAACCACGACTAGCTGGTGAGCAGTTCTTC
cdr3_aa: CSVEPRLAGEQFF

v_call: TRBV7-9
j_call: TRBJ1-1
cdr3_length: 17
clone_size: NA
d_call: TRBD1
cdr3_nt: TGTGCCAGCACCCCCACAGGGGGCGGGTTCAAGAACACTGAAGCTTTCTTT
cdr3_aa: CASTPTGGGFKNTEAFF

v_call: TRBV10-3
j_call: TRBJ2-2
cdr3_length: 17
clone_size: NA
d_call: NA
cdr3_nt: TGTGCCATCAGTGAGTGGTCCCGGGATTTTAACACCGGGGAGCTGTTTTTT
cdr3_aa: CAISEWSRDFNTGELFF

v_call: TRBV5-1
j_call: TRBJ1-2
cdr3_length: 16
clone_size: NA
d_call: TRBD1
cdr3_nt: TGCGCCAGCAGAGATGGACAGGGCATTCCTCTATGTGGCTACACCTTC
cdr3_aa: CASRDGQGIPLCGYTF

v_call: TRBV11-2
j_call: TRBJ2-3
cdr3_length: 12
clone_size: once
d_call: NA
cdr3_nt: TGTGCCAGCAGCTTGAGCGGAGATACGCAGTATTTT
cdr3_aa: CASSLSGDTQYF

v_call: TRBV11-2
j_call: TRBJ1-6
cdr3_length: 16
clone_size: NA
d_call: NA
cdr3_nt: TGTGCCAGCAGCCGTCCGAGGGAGGTTTTTAGTTCACCCCTCCACTTT
cdr3_aa: CASSRPREVFSSPLHF

v_call: TRBV4-1
j_call: TRBJ1-5
cdr3_length: 14
clone_size: few
d_call: TRBD1
cdr3_nt: TGCGCCAGCAGCCTTCACAGGGGCTATCAGCCCCAGCATTTT
cdr3_aa: CASSLHRGYQPQHF

v_call: TRBV7-9
j_call: TRBJ1-6
cdr3_length: 12
clone_size: NA
d_call: NA
cdr3_nt: TGTGCCAGTACCTCGGAGAATTCACCCCTCCACTTT
cdr3_aa: CASTSENSPLHF

v_call: TRBV5-6
j_call: TRBJ2-6
cdr3_length: 17
clone_size: NA
d_call: TRBD1
cdr3_nt: TGTGCCAGCAGCTTCGGGACAGGGTGGTCTGGGGCCAACGTCCTGACTTTC
cdr3_aa: CASSFGTGWSGANVLTF

v_call: TRBV13
j_call: TRBJ2-4
cdr3_length: 17
clone_size: NA
d_call: TRBD1
cdr3_nt: TGTGCCAGCAGCTTAGGCTCAGGGGGCGCGTCCAAAAACATTCAGTACTTC
cdr3_aa: CASSLGSGGASKNIQYF

v_call: TRBV5-1
j_call: TRBJ2-6
cdr3_length: 18
clone_size: NA
d_call: TRBD1
cdr3_nt: TGCGCCAGCAGCTTTACCGGGCAGGGGGCGCCTGGGGCCAACGTCCTGACTTTC
cdr3_aa: CASSFTGQGAPGANVLTF

v_call: TRBV6-5
j_call: TRBJ1-2
cdr3_length: 13
clone_size: NA
d_call: NA
cdr3_nt: TGTGCCAGCACCCCCTCCCTAGTGGATGGCTACACCTTC
cdr3_aa: CASTPSLVDGYTF

v_call: TRBV4-2
j_call: TRBJ2-1
cdr3_length: 19
clone_size: NA
d_call: TRBD2
cdr3_nt: TGTGCCAGCAGCCAAATTCGGCGACCGGGACTAGCGGGGGGGAATGAGCAGTTCTTC
cdr3_aa: CASSQIRRPGLAGGNEQFF

v_call: TRBV7-9
j_call: TRBJ2-7
cdr3_length: 14
clone_size: NA
d_call: TRBD1
cdr3_nt: TGTGCCAGCAGCTGGGACAGGGAACTCTACGAGCAGTACTTC
cdr3_aa: CASSWDRELYEQYF